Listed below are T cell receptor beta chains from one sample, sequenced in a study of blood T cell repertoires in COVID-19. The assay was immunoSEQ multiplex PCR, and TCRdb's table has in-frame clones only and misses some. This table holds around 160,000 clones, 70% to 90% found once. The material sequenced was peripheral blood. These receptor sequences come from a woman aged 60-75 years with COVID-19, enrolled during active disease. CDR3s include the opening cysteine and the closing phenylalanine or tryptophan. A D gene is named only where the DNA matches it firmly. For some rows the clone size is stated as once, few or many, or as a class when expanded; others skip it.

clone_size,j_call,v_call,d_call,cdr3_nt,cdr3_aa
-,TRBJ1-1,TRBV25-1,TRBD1,TGTGCCAGCAGATCAGGGGGCCGGGCTTTCTTT,CASRSGGRAFF
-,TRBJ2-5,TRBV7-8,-,TGTGCCAGCACCCCCAGGAGGATTCAAGAGACCCAGTACTTC,CASTPRRIQETQYF
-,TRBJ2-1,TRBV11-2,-,TGTGCCAGCAGCCGAGTGGGGGGGGCGGGTAATGAGCAGTTCTTC,CASSRVGGAGNEQFF
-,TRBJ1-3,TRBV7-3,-,TGTGCCAGCAGCTCTGGACAGCCTGGTCACACCATATATTTT,CASSSGQPGHTIYF
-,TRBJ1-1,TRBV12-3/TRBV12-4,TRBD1,TGTGCCAGCAGATCGGGACAGAACTTTGAAGCTTTCTTT,CASRSGQNFEAFF
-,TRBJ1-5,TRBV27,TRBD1,TGTGCCAGCAGTCTCAGACAGGGGGCAACTCAGCCCCAGCATTTT,CASSLRQGATQPQHF
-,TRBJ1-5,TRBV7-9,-,TGTGCCAGCAGCTTAGGGCTAGGGCCCCAGCATTTT,CASSLGLGPQHF
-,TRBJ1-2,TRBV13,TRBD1,TGTGCCAGCAGCTCCGAACGGGACAGGGGCAACTATGGCTACACCTTC,CASSSERDRGNYGYTF
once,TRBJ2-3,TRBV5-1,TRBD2,TGCGCCAGCAGCTCCCTAGCGGGGGACCCCACAGATACGCAGTATTTT,CASSSLAGDPTDTQYF
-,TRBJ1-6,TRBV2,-,TGTGCCAGCAGGAGGGAGGGCGGGGGTTATTCACCCCTCCACTTT,CASRREGGGYSPLHF
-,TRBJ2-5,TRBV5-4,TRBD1,TGTGCCAGCAGCTTGGGGCGACAGGGGGCGGGAGAGACCCAGTACTTC,CASSLGRQGAGETQYF
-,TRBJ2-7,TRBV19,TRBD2,TGTGCCAGTAGTCGGGGACTAGCGGGAATTAGCTCCTACGAGCAGTACTTC,CASSRGLAGISSYEQYF
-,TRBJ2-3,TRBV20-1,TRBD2,TGCAGTGCTAGTCGGTCTAGCGGGGTGACTAGCACAGATACGCAGTATTTT,CSASRSSGVTSTDTQYF
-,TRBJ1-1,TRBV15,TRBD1,TGTGCCACCAGCAGGGGAACAGGGGTGGTGTGGGGGAACACTGAAGCTTTCTTT,CATSRGTGVVWGNTEAFF
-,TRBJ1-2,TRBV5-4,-,TGTGCCAGCAGCTTGTCCGCAGGGGTTAACTATGGCTACACCTTC,CASSLSAGVNYGYTF
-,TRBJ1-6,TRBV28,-,TGTGCCAGCAGTTTGGGGGGAAAGAATTCACCCCTCCACTTT,CASSLGGKNSPLHF
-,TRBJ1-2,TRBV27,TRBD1,TGTGCCAGCAGCCTAGACAGGGGTGGATATGGCTACACCTTC,CASSLDRGGYGYTF
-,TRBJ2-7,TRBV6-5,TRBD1,TGTGCCAGCAGTTACCGAGGACAGGCGTTGGACTACGAGCAGTACTTC,CASSYRGQALDYEQYF
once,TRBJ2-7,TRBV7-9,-,TGTGCCAGCAGCTTAGTTTGGAACATACAGAGCTCCTACGAGCAGTACTTC,CASSLVWNIQSSYEQYF
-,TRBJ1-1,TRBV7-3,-,TGTGCCAGCAGCTTAACGGGGAGGGACACTGAAGCTTTCTTT,CASSLTGRDTEAFF
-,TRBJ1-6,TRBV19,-,TGTGCCAGTAAAGACTTGGAGCGGAATTCACCCCTCCACTTT,CASKDLERNSPLHF
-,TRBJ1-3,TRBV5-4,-,TGTGCCAGCAGCTTGCGGTTTCCTGGAAACACCATATATTTT,CASSLRFPGNTIYF
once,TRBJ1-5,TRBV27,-,TGTGCCAGCAGTTTATCGAGGGTTCAGCCCCAGCATTTT,CASSLSRVQPQHF
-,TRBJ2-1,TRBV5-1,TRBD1,TGCGCCAGCAGCCCGGACAGGGTTGGGGTCCGTGAGCAGTTCTTC,CASSPDRVGVREQFF